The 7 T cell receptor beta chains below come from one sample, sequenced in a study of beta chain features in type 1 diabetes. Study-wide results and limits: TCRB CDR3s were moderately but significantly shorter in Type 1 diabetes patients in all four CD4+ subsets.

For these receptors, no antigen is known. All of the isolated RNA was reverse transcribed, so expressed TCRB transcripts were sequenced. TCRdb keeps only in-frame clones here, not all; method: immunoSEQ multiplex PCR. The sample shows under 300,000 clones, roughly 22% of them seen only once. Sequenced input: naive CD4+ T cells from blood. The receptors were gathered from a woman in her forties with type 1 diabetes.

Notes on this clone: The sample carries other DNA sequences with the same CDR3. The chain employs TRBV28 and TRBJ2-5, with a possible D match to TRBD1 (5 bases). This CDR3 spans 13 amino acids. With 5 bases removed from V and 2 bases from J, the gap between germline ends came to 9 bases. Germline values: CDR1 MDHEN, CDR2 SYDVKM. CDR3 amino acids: CASSPDNQETQYF. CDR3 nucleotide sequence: TGTGCCAGCAGTCCGGACAATCAAGAGACCCAGTACTTC.

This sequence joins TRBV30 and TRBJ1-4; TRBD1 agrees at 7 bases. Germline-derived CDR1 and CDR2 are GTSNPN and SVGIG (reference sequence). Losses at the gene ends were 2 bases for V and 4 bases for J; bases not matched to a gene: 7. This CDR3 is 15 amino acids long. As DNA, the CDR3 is TGTGCCTGGAGTTATACCGGGACAGATAATGAAAAACTGTTTTTT. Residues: CAWSYTGTDNEKLFF. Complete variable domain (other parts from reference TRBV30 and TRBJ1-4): SQTIHQWPATLVQPVGSPLSLECTVEGTSNPNLYWYRQAAGRGLQLLFYSVGIGQISSEVPQNLSASRPQDRQFILSSKKLLLSDSGFYLCAWSYTGTDNEKLFFGSGTQLSVL.

CDR3 DNA: TGTGCCAGCAGCTTATATGGGCAGAAAGAGACCCAGTACTTC. Its translation is CASSLYGQKETQYF. The chain recombines TRBV7-3 with TRBJ2-5; D gene uncertain. Germline CDR1 reads SGHTA; CDR2 reads FQGTGA. The CDR3 contains 14 residues. V dropped 2 bases and J dropped 3 bases, with 10 bases sitting between them.

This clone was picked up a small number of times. CDR3 coding DNA: TGTGCCAGTAGTATGGCCGGGGATGGGGCCAACGTCCTGACTTTC. Translated, it gives CASSMAGDGANVLTF. This chain uses TRBV19 with TRBJ2-6; D possibly corresponds to TRBD2 (5 bases). V was shortened by 3 bases and J by 3 bases, with 9 bases between the two germline ends. The germline CDR1 and CDR2 sequences are LNHDA and SQIVND (reference sequence). The CDR3 is 15 amino acids.

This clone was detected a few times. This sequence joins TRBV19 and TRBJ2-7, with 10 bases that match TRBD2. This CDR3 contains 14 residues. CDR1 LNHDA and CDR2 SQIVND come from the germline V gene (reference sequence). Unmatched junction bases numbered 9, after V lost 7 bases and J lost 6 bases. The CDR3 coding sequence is TGTGCCAGTAAACCCGGGACTAGCGTCGGCGAGCAGTACTTC. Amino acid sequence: CASKPGTSVGEQYF.

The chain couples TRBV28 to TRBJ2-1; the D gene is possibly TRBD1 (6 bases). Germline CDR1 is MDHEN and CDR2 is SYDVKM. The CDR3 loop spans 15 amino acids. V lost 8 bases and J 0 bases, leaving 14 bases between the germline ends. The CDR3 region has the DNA TGTGCCAGCTCTAAGGGGACAACCTCCTACAATGAGCAGTTCTTC. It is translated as CASSKGTTSYNEQFF. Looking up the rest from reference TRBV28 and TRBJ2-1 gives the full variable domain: DVKVTQSSRYLVKRTGEKVFLECVQDMDHENMFWYRQDPGLGLRLIYFSYDVKMKEKGDIPEGYSVSREKKERFSLILESASTNQTSMYLCASSKGTTSYNEQFFGPGTRLTVL.

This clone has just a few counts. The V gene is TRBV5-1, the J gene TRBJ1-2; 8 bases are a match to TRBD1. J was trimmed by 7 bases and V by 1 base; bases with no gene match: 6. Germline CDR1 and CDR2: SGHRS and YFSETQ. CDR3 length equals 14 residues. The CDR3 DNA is TGCGCCAGCAGCTTGTTTACAGGGGGGACTGGCTACACCTTC. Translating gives CASSLFTGGTGYTF.